The rows below give T cell receptor beta chains drawn from one sample of a study of cytomegalovirus exposure and HLA in healthy donors. Assay used: immunoSEQ multiplex PCR; TCRdb lists only in-frame clones, some missing. The sample consists of some 170,000 clones, 86% of them appearing once. Source material: PBMCs. Receptors were obtained from a woman younger than 30 in good health and CMV-seronegative. CDR3s leave out the opening cysteine and the closing phenylalanine or tryptophan.

17	TRBJ2-1	TRBV5-4	ASSAPLGLASSSYNEQF
13	TRBJ1-1	TRBV6-1	ASTSNADMNTEAF
13	TRBJ2-7	TRBV6-1	ASSERQRSSYEQY
12	TRBJ2-3	TRBV11-2	ASRISGSADTQY
14	TRBJ1-4	TRBV4-1	ASSQLVGAELEKLF
11	TRBJ2-7	TRBV7-3	ASSSTSGFEQY
13	TRBJ2-5	TRBV6-6	ASSYLPTGQETQY
11	TRBJ2-7	TRBV7-8	ASSLQGQGEQY
12	TRBJ1-3	TRBV18	ASSPGGSGNTIY
13	TRBJ2-7	TRBV6-6	ASGDSFDRVGEQY
12	TRBJ1-5	TRBV6-6	ASSRDSLNQPQH
13	TRBJ2-3	TRBV7-2	ASSLGGAGPDTQY
14	TRBJ1-2	TRBV4-2	ASSHTTGEANYGYT
12	TRBJ1-3	TRBV4-1	ASSPTSGGDTIY
11	TRBJ1-1	TRBV4-1	ASSQTGTGYAF
12	TRBJ1-4	TRBV4-3	ASSQEGAKEKLF
13	TRBJ2-1	TRBV19	ASSSLAGGRNEQF
15	TRBJ1-3	TRBV5-4	ASSFNGGLFSGNTIY
12	TRBJ1-2	TRBV10-3	ASSISGGDYGYT
11	TRBJ2-7	TRBV29-1	SVILAHTYEQY
11	TRBJ1-5	TRBV12-5	ASGLEGGQPQH
11	TRBJ2-1	TRBV9	ASSALGAPEQF
12	TRBJ2-1	TRBV6-5	ASSHGQGNNEQF
13	TRBJ1-5	TRBV19	ASSIPGGGNQPQH
12	TRBJ1-2	TRBV2	ASSEAQDFYGYT
9	TRBJ2-7	TRBV10-2	ASGQPTEQY
12	TRBJ1-1	TRBV5-1	ASSGTVSHTEAF
12	TRBJ1-2	TRBV11-2	ASSLDLYTISYT
12	TRBJ1-1	TRBV11-2	ASSYRRENTEAF